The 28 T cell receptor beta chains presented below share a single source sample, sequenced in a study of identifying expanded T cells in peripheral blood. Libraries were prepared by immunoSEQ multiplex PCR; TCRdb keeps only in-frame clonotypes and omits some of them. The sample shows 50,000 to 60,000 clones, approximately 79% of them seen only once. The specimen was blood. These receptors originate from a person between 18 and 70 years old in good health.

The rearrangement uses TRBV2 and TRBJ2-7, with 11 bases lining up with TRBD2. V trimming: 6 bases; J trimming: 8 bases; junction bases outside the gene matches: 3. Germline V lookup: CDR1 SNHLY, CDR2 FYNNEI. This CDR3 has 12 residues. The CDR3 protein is CASRGTSGKQYF. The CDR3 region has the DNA TGTGCCAGCAGGGGGACTAGCGGCAAGCAGTACTTC.

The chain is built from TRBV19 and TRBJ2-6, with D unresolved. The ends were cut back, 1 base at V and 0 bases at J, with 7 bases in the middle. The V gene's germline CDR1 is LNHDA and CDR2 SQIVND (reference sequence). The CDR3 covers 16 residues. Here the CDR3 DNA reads TGTGCCAGTAGTATAGTTCCGGGCTCTGGGGCCAACGTCCTGACTTTC. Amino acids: CASSIVPGSGANVLTF. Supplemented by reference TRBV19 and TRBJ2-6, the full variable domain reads DGGITQSPKYLFRKEGQNVTLSCEQNLNHDAMYWYRQDPGQGLRLIYYSQIVNDFQKGDIAEGYSVSREKKESFPLTVTSAQKNPTAFYLCASSIVPGSGANVLTFGAGSRLTVL.

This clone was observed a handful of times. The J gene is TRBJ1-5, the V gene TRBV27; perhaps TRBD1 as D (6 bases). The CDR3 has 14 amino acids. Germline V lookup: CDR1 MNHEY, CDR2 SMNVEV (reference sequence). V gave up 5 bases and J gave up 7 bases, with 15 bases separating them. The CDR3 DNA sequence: TGTGCCAGCAGTACCGAGAGGAGGGGGCAGCCCCAGCATTTT. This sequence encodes CASSTERRGQPQHF.

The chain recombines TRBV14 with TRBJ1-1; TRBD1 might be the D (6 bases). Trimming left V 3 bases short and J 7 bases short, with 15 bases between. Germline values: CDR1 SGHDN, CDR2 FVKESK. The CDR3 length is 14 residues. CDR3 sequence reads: CASSHLDRPYEAFF. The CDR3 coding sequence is TGTGCCAGCAGCCACCTGGACAGACCATATGAAGCTTTCTTT.

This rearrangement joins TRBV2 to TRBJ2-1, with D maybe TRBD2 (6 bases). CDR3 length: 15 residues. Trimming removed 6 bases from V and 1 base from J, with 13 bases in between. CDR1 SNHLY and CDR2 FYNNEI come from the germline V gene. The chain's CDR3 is CASRSGAGSYNEQFF. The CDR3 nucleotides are TGTGCCAGCAGATCCGGGGCGGGATCCTACAATGAGCAGTTCTTC.

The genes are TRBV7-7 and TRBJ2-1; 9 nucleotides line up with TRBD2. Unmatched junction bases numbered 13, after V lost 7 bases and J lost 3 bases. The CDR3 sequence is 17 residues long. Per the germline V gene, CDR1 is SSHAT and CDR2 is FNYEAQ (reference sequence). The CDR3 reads CASNRLADRVDYNEQFF. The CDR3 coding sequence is TGTGCCAGCAACCGACTAGCGGACCGAGTAGACTACAATGAGCAGTTCTTC.

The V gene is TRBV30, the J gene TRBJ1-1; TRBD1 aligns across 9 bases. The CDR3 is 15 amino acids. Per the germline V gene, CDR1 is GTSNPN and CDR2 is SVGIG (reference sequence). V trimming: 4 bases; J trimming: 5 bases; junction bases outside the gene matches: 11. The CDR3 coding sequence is TGTGCCTGGAACAAACAGGGGGCGGCTGTTACTGAAGCTTTCTTT. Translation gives CAWNKQGAAVTEAFF.

The CDR3 nucleotides are TGTGCCTGGAGTGGGGGACAGGGTTCCTACGAGCAGTACTTC. This codes for CAWSGGQGSYEQYF. The chain recombines TRBV30 with TRBJ2-7, with 9 nucleotides matching TRBD1. V lost 1 base to trimming and J lost 1 base; unmatched junction nucleotides: 2. This CDR3 comprises 14 residues. Germline V gene sequence: CDR1 GTSNPN, CDR2 SVGIG (reference sequence).

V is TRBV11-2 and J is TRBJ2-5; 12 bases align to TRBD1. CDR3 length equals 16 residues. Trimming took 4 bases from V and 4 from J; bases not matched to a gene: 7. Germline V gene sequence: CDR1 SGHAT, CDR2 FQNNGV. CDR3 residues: CASSSHGTGGIETQYF. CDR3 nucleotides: TGTGCCAGCAGCTCCCACGGGACAGGGGGCATAGAGACCCAGTACTTC. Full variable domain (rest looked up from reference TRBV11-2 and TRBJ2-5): EAGVAQSPRYKIIEKRQSVAFWCNPISGHATLYWYQQILGQGPKLLIQFQNNGVVDDSQLPKDRFSAERLKGVDSTLKIQPAKLEDSAVYLCASSSHGTGGIETQYFGPGTRLLVL.

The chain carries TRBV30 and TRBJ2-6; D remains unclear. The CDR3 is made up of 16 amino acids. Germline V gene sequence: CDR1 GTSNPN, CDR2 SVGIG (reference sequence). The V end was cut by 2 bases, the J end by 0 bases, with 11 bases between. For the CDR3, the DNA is TGTGCCTGGAGTCAAATCGGCCGCTCTGGGGCCAACGTCCTGACTTTC. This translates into CAWSQIGRSGANVLTF.

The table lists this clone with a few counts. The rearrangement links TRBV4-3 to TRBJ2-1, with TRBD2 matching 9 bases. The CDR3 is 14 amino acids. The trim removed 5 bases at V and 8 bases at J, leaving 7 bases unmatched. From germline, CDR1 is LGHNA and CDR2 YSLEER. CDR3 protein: CASSIWTSADEQFF. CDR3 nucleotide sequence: TGCGCCAGCAGCATATGGACTAGCGCCGATGAGCAGTTCTTC.

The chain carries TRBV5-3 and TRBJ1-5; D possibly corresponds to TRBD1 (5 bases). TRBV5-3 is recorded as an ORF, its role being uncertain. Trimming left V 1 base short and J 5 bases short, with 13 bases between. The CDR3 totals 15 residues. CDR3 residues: CARSLRVVRDQPQHF. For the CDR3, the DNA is TGTGCCAGAAGCTTGAGGGTAGTCAGGGATCAGCCCCAGCATTTT.

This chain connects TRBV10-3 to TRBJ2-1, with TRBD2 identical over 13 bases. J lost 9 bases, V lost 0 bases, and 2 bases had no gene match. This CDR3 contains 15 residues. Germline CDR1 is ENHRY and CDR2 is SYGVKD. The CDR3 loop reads CAISESLAGGGEQFF. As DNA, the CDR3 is TGTGCCATCAGTGAGTCACTAGCGGGAGGGGGTGAGCAGTTCTTC.

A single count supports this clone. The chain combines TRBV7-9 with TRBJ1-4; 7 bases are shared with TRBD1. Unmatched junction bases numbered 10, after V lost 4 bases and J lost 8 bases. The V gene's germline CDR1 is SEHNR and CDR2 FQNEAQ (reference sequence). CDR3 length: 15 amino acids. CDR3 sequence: CASSSTDREGEKLFF. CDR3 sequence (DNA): TGTGCCAGCAGCTCTACCGACAGGGAGGGAGAAAAACTGTTTTTT.

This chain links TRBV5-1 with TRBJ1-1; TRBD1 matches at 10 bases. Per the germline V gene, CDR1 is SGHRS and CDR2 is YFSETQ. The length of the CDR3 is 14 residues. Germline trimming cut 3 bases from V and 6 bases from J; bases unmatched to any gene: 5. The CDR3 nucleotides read TGCGCCAGCAGCTCCCGGACAGGGGGATCTGAAGCTTTCTTT. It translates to CASSSRTGGSEAFF. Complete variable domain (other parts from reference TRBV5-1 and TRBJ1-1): KAGVTQTPRYLIKTRGQQVTLSCSPISGHRSVSWYQQTPGQGLQFLFEYFSETQRNKGNFPGRFSGRQFSNSRSEMNVSTLELGDSALYLCASSSRTGGSEAFFGQGTRLTVV.

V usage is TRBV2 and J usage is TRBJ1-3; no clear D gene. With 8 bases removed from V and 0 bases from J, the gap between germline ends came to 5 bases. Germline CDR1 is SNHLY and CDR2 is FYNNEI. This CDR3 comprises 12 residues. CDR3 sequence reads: CASSPSGNTIYF. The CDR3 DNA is TGTGCCAGCTCGCCCTCTGGAAACACCATATATTTT.

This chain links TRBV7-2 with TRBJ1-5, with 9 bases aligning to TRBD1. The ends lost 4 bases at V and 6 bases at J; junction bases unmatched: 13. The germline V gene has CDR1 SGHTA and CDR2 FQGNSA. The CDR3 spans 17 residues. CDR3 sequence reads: CASSSEIGTGRSQPQHF. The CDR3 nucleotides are TGTGCCAGCAGCTCGGAGATAGGGACAGGGAGGTCTCAGCCCCAGCATTTT.

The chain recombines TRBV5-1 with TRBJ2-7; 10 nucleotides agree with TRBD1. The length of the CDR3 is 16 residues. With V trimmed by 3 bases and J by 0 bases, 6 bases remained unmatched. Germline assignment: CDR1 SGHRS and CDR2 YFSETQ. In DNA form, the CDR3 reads TGCGCCAGCAGCTGGGACAGGGGAACCCACTCCTACGAGCAGTACTTC. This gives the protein CASSWDRGTHSYEQYF.

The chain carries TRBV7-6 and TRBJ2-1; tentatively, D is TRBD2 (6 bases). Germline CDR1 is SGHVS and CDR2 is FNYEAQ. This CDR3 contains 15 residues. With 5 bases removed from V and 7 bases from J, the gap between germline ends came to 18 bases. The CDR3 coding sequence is TGTGCCAGCAGCCTTGGCGGGGCGGTGGGAAATGAGCAGTTCTTC. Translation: CASSLGGAVGNEQFF.

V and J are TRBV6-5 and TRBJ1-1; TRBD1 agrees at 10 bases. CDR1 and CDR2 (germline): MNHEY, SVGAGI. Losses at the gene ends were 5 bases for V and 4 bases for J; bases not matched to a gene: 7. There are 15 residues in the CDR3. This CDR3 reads CASSRQGAQGTEAFF. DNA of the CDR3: TGTGCCAGCAGTCGACAGGGGGCGCAGGGCACTGAAGCTTTCTTT.

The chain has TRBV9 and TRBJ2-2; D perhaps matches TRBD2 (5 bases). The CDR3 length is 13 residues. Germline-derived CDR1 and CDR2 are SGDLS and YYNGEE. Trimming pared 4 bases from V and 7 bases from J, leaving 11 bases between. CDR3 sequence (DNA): TGTGCCAGCAGCTCCGACGGGGTCGGGGAGCTGTTTTTT. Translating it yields CASSSDGVGELFF.

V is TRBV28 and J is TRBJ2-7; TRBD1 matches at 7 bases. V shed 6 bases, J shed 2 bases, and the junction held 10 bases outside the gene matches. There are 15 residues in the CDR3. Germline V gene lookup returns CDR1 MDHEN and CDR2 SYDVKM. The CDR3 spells CASSQGDSRPYEQYV. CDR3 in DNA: TGTGCCAGCAGCCAGGGGGACAGCCGACCCTACGAGCAGTACGTC.

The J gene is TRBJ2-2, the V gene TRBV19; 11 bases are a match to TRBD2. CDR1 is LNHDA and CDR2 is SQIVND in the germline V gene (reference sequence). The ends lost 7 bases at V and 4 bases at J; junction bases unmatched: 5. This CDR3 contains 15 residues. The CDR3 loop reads CASNGLAGGTGELFF. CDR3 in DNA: TGTGCCAGTAACGGGCTAGCGGGGGGCACCGGGGAGCTGTTTTTT.

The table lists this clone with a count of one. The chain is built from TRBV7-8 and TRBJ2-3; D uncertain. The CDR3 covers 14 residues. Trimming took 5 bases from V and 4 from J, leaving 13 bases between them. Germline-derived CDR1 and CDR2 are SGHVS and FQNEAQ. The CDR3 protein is CASSAGPFPDTQYF. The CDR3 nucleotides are TGTGCCAGCAGCGCCGGGCCTTTCCCAGATACGCAGTATTTT.

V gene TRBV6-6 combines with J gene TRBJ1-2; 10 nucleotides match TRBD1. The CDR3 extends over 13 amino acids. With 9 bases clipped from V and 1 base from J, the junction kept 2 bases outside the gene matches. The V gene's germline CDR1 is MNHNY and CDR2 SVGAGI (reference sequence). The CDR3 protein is CASGTGDNYGYTF. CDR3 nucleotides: TGTGCCAGTGGGACAGGGGATAACTATGGCTACACCTTC.

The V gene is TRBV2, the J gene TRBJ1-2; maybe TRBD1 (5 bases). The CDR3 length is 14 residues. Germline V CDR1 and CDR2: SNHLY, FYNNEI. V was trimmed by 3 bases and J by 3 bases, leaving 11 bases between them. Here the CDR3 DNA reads TGTGCCAGCAGTGATGCGGGGCGCGACTATGGCTACACCTTC. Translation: CASSDAGRDYGYTF.

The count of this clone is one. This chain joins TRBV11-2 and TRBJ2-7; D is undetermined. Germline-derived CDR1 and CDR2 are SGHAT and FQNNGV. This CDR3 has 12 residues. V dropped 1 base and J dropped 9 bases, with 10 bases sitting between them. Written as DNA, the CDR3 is TGTGCCAGCAGCTTAGCCGTTGCGAGGCAGTACTTC. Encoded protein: CASSLAVARQYF.

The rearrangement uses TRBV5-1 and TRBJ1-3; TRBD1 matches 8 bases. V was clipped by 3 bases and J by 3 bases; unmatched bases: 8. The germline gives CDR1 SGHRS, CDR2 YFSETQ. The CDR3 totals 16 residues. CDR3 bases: TGCGCCAGCAGCTCCACAGGGGGGAGTGTTGGAAACACCATATATTTT. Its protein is CASSSTGGSVGNTIYF.